This paragraph covers one T cell receptor beta chain sequence. CDR1 MNHEY and CDR2 SVGAGI come from the germline V gene. The CDR3 is 15 amino acids. V was pared by 7 bases and J by 2 bases, with 10 bases of the junction left unmatched. The sample belongs to a study of blood T cell repertoires in COVID-19. Study in general: T cells, B-cell-depleted T cells, or PBMCs supplied cDNA or gDNA.

TCRdb's table, derived via immunoSEQ multiplex PCR, lists solely in-frame clones and lacks some. The repertoire consists of a few hundred thousand clones, with over 85% occurring once and the leading ten covering about 1.7%. Recruitment covered fewer than 25 US areas and drew participants whose ages spanned roughly 18 to 100 years. The sequence was collected from a woman aged 30 to 39 who had recovered from COVID-19. The sequencing input was PBMCs or T cells enriched from blood (not recorded which). The chain links TRBV6-5 to TRBJ2-7, with TRBD2 identical over 8 bases. The CDR3 sequence is CASTPAGGEAYEQYF. Here the CDR3 DNA reads TGTGCCAGCACCCCCGCCGGGGGGGAGGCCTACGAGCAGTACTTC.